This T cell receptor (beta chain) came from a study of a mutant IDH1 vaccine in newly diagnosed glioma. Study-level background: Before enrollment, the patients had been treated with radiotherapy alone, temozolomide alone, or both together. Most of them had received both. Study-level findings and limits: The occurrence of vaccine-induced immune responses was seen in 80% to 95% of patients. Apparently unrelated to pseudoprogression were changes in the top peripheral T cell clonotypes.

Details on this clone: Its antigen is still unknown.

Libraries were prepared by immunoSEQ multiplex PCR; TCRdb keeps only in-frame clonotypes and omits some of them. The sample includes about 83,000 clones, more than 85% of them seen just once. CDR1 is MNHNS and CDR2 is SASEGT in the germline V gene. With 6 bases clipped from V and 5 bases from J, the junction kept 5 bases outside the gene matches. CDR3 length: 15 amino acids. As for time point: week 5, during vaccination. Mutant IDH1 20-mer peptide, at 300 ug, made up each vaccine dose, with topical imiquimod. Astrocytomas that were new, WHO grade 3 or 4, IDH1-mutant and ATRX-lost were present in the donors.

The sample consisted of PBMCs, taken from a glioma patient whose treatment included an IDH1 peptide vaccine. The chain has TRBV6-1 and TRBJ2-3; the match to TRBD2 covers 13 bases. This TCR derives from a woman in her fifties or sixties with glioma. This CDR3 is CASRPGLAGKDTQYF. For the CDR3, the DNA is TGTGCCAGCAGACCGGGACTAGCGGGAAAAGATACGCAGTATTTT.